These T cell receptor beta chains were read from a single sample in a study of identical twins. TCRdb redid the calling of the 5' RACE reads with MiXCR, one entry per CDR3 protein. The table records hundreds of thousands of distinct CDR3 sequences, roughly 6% of them present only once. The sample taken for sequencing was naive T cells sorted from blood. Source of these receptors: a man younger than 30 in good health. Each CDR3 is given with its conserved first and last residue. D genes are given only for firm matches. The size entry is marked missing in some rows and otherwise reads once, few, many or a size class.

TRBJ2-1 NA TRBV6-5 NA CASSYLTGEAYNEQFF TGTGCCAGCAGTTACCTCACGGGAGAAGCCTACAATGAGCAGTTCTTC
TRBJ2-1 many TRBV5-1 NA CASRGNSGGWNEQFF TGCGCCAGCAGGGGGAATAGCGGAGGGTGGAATGAGCAGTTCTTC
TRBJ1-4 many TRBV7-8 NA CASSLSPGKLFF TGTGCCAGCAGCTTAAGTCCCGGAAAACTGTTTTTT
TRBJ2-3 many TRBV5-5 NA CASSFRQFTDTQYF TGTGCCAGCAGCTTCCGACAGTTTACAGATACGCAGTATTTT
TRBJ1-2 many TRBV10-3 NA CAIRIEASGYTF TGTGCCATCAGAATCGAGGCGTCGGGCTACACCTTC
TRBJ2-3 NA TRBV7-9 NA CSSSLGEYTQYF TGTTCCAGCAGCTTAGGGGAGTATACGCAGTATTTT
TRBJ1-1 NA TRBV24-1 NA CATSDSGAAGEAFF TGTGCCACCAGTGATTCTGGGGCCGCGGGGGAAGCTTTCTTT
TRBJ2-2 NA TRBV19 NA CASRVNRVNTGELFF TGTGCCAGTAGGGTTAACAGGGTGAACACCGGGGAGCTGTTTTTT
TRBJ2-1 few TRBV7-8 NA CASSLDPSSRHGYNEQFF TGTGCCAGCAGCCTCGACCCTAGCTCCCGGCACGGCTACAATGAGCAGTTCTTC
TRBJ2-1 NA TRBV12-3/TRBV12-4 TRBD2 CASSLASGSFYEQFF TGTGCCAGCAGTTTAGCTAGCGGGAGTTTCTATGAGCAGTTCTTC
TRBJ2-5 NA TRBV9 NA CASSVGLERETQYF TGTGCCAGCAGCGTAGGGCTAGAGAGAGAGACCCAGTACTTC
TRBJ1-4 few TRBV5-1 NA CASSRETNEKLFF TGCGCCAGCAGCAGGGAGACTAATGAAAAACTGTTTTTT
TRBJ1-1 few TRBV9 NA CASSVVDEGNTEAFF TGTGCCAGCAGCGTAGTGGACGAAGGCAACACTGAAGCTTTCTTT
TRBJ2-2 once TRBV7-6 TRBD2 CASSPVGLAGASSTGELFF TGTGCCAGCAGCCCCGTGGGGCTAGCGGGAGCGTCTAGCACCGGGGAGCTGTTTTTT
TRBJ2-1 many TRBV5-5 TRBD2 CASSFNPGLASPQFF TGTGCCAGCAGCTTTAACCCGGGACTAGCCTCCCCGCAGTTCTTC
TRBJ2-7 NA TRBV2 NA CASKDLGNEQYF TGTGCCAGCAAAGATCTCGGAAACGAGCAGTACTTC
TRBJ2-2 few TRBV30 NA CAWSVEPTGELFF TGTGCCTGGAGTGTTGAGCCTACCGGGGAGCTGTTTTTT
TRBJ1-4 NA TRBV4-1 TRBD1 CASSQANRGPIGANEKLFF TGCGCCAGCAGCCAAGCCAACAGGGGCCCCATCGGTGCTAATGAAAAACTGTTTTTT
TRBJ1-1 many TRBV7-2 TRBD1 CASSTMTGVTEAFF TGTGCCAGCAGCACGATGACAGGGGTTACTGAAGCTTTCTTT
TRBJ2-1 few TRBV27 TRBD2 CASSGGVRNEQFF TGTGCCAGCAGCGGGGGGGTGCGGAATGAGCAGTTCTTC
TRBJ2-3 few TRBV29-1 NA CSVSGSRTDTQYF TGCAGCGTTTCCGGGAGTAGGACAGATACGCAGTATTTT
TRBJ1-1 NA TRBV12-3/TRBV12-4 NA CASSSESRAEHTEAFF TGTGCCAGCAGCTCTGAATCCCGCGCTGAGCACACTGAAGCTTTCTTT
TRBJ2-1 many TRBV12-3/TRBV12-4 TRBD2 CASSSTGTSEFF TGTGCCAGCAGTTCTACCGGGACTAGTGAGTTCTTC
TRBJ1-4 many TRBV20-1 NA CSARFGATNEKLFF TGCAGTGCTAGATTTGGCGCAACTAATGAAAAACTGTTTTTT
TRBJ1-2 NA TRBV7-9 TRBD1 CASSLTGAYGYTF TGTGCCAGCAGCTTAACAGGGGCCTATGGCTACACCTTC
TRBJ2-1 many TRBV12-3/TRBV12-4 TRBD1 CASSLAGQGRNEQFF TGTGCCAGCAGTTTAGCGGGACAGGGGCGCAATGAGCAGTTCTTC
TRBJ2-1 few TRBV12-3/TRBV12-4 NA CASSSKQGSYNEQFF TGTGCCAGCAGTTCTAAACAGGGCTCCTACAATGAGCAGTTCTTC
TRBJ1-5 many TRBV9 NA CASSVGDQPQHF TGTGCCAGCAGCGTAGGGGATCAGCCCCAGCATTTT
TRBJ2-1 NA TRBV7-9 TRBD2 CASSYGIAGEGYNEQFF TGTGCCAGCAGCTACGGGATAGCGGGAGAAGGTTACAATGAGCAGTTCTTC
TRBJ2-3 many TRBV7-2 NA CASSFLDTQYF TGTGCCAGCAGTTTTTTAGATACGCAGTATTTT
TRBJ2-3 many TRBV12-3/TRBV12-4 NA CASSRDSSSRYF TGTGCCAGCAGCCGCGACAGTAGTTCTAGGTATTTT
TRBJ2-2 NA TRBV10-3 TRBD1 CAISELQGPPNTGELFF TGTGCCATCAGTGAGTTACAGGGGCCTCCTAACACCGGGGAGCTGTTTTTT
TRBJ2-1 few TRBV3-1 NA CASSQDSGWLRNEQFF TGTGCCAGCAGCCAAGACTCAGGGTGGCTTCGGAATGAGCAGTTCTTC
TRBJ1-4 many TRBV7-9 NA CASSLEGEGANEKLFF TGTGCCAGCAGCTTAGAAGGGGAGGGAGCTAATGAAAAACTGTTTTTT
TRBJ2-2 NA TRBV4-3 TRBD2 CASSQEGLAGESGELFF TGCGCCAGCAGCCAGGAGGGACTAGCGGGAGAGAGCGGGGAGCTGTTTTTT
TRBJ2-1 many TRBV12-3/TRBV12-4 NA CASRALGWSSYNEQFF TGTGCCAGCAGGGCACTTGGGTGGAGCTCCTACAATGAGCAGTTCTTC